These 29 T cell receptor beta chains share one sample of origin, sequenced in a study of T cells in women clearing cervical HPV infection. Assay: immunoSEQ multiplex PCR; the TCRdb copy retains only in-frame clones and omits some. The listing contains about 26,000 clones. Sequencing was carried out using blood buffy coat. These receptors came from a woman aged 18 to 75 with a cervical HPV16 infection that either progressed to CIN3+ or cleared (not recorded which).

As to this clone: The CDR3 extends 3 residues past the end of the read, so its final part is completed from the germline J gene. The J gene is TRBJ1-1, the V gene TRBV7-3; a weak D match, TRBD1 (5 bases). The CDR3 runs 16 residues. The germline CDR1 and CDR2 sequences are SGHTA and FQGTGA. The V gene lost 1 base and the J gene lost 3 bases, with 15 bases spanning the gap. The CDR3 region is CASSLNPSGSYTEAFF. The part of the CDR3 DNA that was read is TGTGCCAGCAGCTTAAATCCGTCAGGGAGCTACACTGAA.

Regarding this clone: The read terminates 3 residues ahead of where the CDR3 ends, so the germline J gene completes it. V usage is TRBV7-2 and J usage is TRBJ2-5; TRBD2 might be the D (6 bases). There are 15 residues in the CDR3. Germline V CDR1 and CDR2: SGHTA, FQGNSA. The V end was cut by 1 base, the J end by 2 bases, with 11 bases between. The CDR3 sequence: CASSLGGGVQETQYF. CDR3 DNA (partial): TGTGCCAGCAGCTTAGGGGGCGGGGTTCAAGAGACC.

About this clone: The observed sequence ends 3 residues before the CDR3 terminus, with the missing tail filled in from the germline J gene. This sequence joins TRBV18 and TRBJ2-2; D is ambiguous. Trimming stripped 0 bases from V and 6 bases from J, with 8 bases between. The CDR3 is 14 amino acids. Germline CDR1 is KGHSH and CDR2 is LQKENI. The CDR3 sequence: CASSPPMQAGELFF. CDR3 DNA (partial): TGTGCCAGCTCACCACCGATGCAGGCCGGGGAG.

Turning to this clone: The CDR3 extends 3 residues past the end of the read, so its final part is completed from the germline J gene. The chain couples TRBV29-1 to TRBJ2-1; D is ambiguous. Germline CDR1 is SQVTM and CDR2 is ANQGSEA. The CDR3 has 11 residues. With 4 bases removed from V and 9 bases from J, the gap between germline ends came to 10 bases. The part of the CDR3 DNA that was read is TGCAGCGTTGCCCGACATAGTGAG. Amino acids: CSVARHSE. The CDR3 in full is CSVARHSEQFF.

Of note for this clone: The DNA ends 3 residues before the CDR3 does, and the rest of the CDR3 is filled in from the germline J gene. The V call is TRBV7-9, the J call TRBJ2-1; 7 nucleotides line up with TRBD1. This CDR3 is 14 amino acids long. Trimming took 5 bases from V and 1 from J; bases not matched to a gene: 2. Germline CDR1 is SEHNR and CDR2 is FQNEAQ (reference sequence). The CDR3 sequence is CASSPGQSYNEQFF. CDR3 bases read: TGTGCCAGCAGCCCGGGACAGTCCTACAATGAG.

A remark on this clone: The read finishes 3 residues shy of the CDR3 end, and the germline J gene is used to complete it. This chain connects TRBV30 to TRBJ1-5; TRBD1 might be the D (6 bases). The germline V and J ends were trimmed by 5 bases and 2 bases, with 13 bases remaining between them. From germline, CDR1 is GTSNPN and CDR2 SVGIG (reference sequence). CDR3 length: 14 amino acids. The covered CDR3 bases are TGTGCCTGGTCAGGGGAATTGCGCAATCAGCCC. Encoded protein: CAWSGELRNQP. The full CDR3 reads CAWSGELRNQPQHF.

Details on this clone: The CDR3 end falls 3 residues outside the read, so it is completed with the germline J gene. This chain uses TRBV20-1 with TRBJ2-5; D might be TRBD2 (6 bases). Germline V gene sequence: CDR1 DFQATT, CDR2 SNEGSKA (reference sequence). V gave up 0 bases and J gave up 5 bases, with 13 bases separating them. The CDR3 length is 14 residues. CDR3 bases read: TGCAGTGCTAGAGATGGGACTGAGGGGGAGACC. Its translation: CSARDGTEGET. The whole CDR3 region reads CSARDGTEGETQYF.

To note about this clone: Coverage ceases 3 residues before the CDR3 finishes, and the germline J gene fills in the end. The gene calls are TRBV19 and TRBJ1-5, with 8 bases fitting TRBD1. Germline V lookup: CDR1 LNHDA, CDR2 SQIVND (reference sequence). The V segment lost 6 bases and the J segment 2 bases; nucleotides outside the gene matches: 12. CDR3 length: 17 residues. CDR3 protein: CASRRDRTSQGNQPQHF. The covered CDR3 bases are TGTGCCAGTAGGAGGGACAGGACCTCCCAAGGCAATCAGCCC.

As concerns this clone: The read gets to within 3 residues of the CDR3 end, and the germline J gene fills in the rest. The V call is TRBV18, the J call TRBJ1-4; possible D gene TRBD1, 5 bases. The CDR3 extends over 17 amino acids. V was clipped by 2 bases and J by 5 bases, with 18 bases between them. Germline V gives CDR1 KGHSH, CDR2 LQKENI. The chain's CDR3 is CASSPEVYGGSNEKLFF. The covered CDR3 bases are TGTGCCAGCTCACCAGAGGTCTACGGGGGATCAAATGAAAAA.

Of note for this clone: The read terminates 3 residues before the CDR3 end, so the remaining end is supplied by the germline J gene. This chain joins TRBV20-1 and TRBJ2-1; TRBD2 matches 8 bases. The germline V gene has CDR1 DFQATT and CDR2 SNEGSKA (reference sequence). Trimming took 5 bases from V and 7 from J; bases not matched to a gene: 13. The CDR3 is 15 residues long. CDR3 in amino acids: CSAPRWAGGLNEQFF. The CDR3 bases that were read are TGCAGTGCTCCCCGGTGGGCGGGAGGTCTGAATGAG.

A remark on this clone: The read stops 3 residues short of the end of the CDR3; the missing end is completed from the germline J gene. The chain joins TRBV13 to TRBJ2-3; maybe TRBD1 (5 bases). The CDR3 is 12 residues long. Germline loops: CDR1 PRHDT, CDR2 FYEKMQ (reference sequence). The DNA read from the CDR3 is TGTGCCAGCAGCCGTACACAGGAGACG. It encodes CASSRTQET. The full CDR3 sequence reads CASSRTQETQYF.

Details on this clone: The read comes to an end 3 residues before the CDR3 does, leaving the germline J gene to fill in the end. The V and J genes are TRBV20-1 and TRBJ2-2, with 8 bases identical to TRBD2. The CDR3 is 15 amino acids. V lost 5 bases to trimming and J lost 5 bases; unmatched junction nucleotides: 10. Germline V CDR1 and CDR2: DFQATT, SNEGSKA (reference sequence). Incomplete CDR3 DNA: TGCAGTGCTCTTTATGGGACTAGACTAACCGGGGAG. As protein: CSALYGTRLTGE. In full, the CDR3 is CSALYGTRLTGELFF.

About this clone itself: The read terminates 3 residues before the CDR3 end, so the remaining end is supplied by the germline J gene. This rearrangement joins TRBV7-2 to TRBJ1-2; D not certain. Germline V gives CDR1 SGHTA, CDR2 FQGNSA. V lost 0 bases and J 3 bases, leaving 5 bases between the germline ends. The CDR3 is 13 amino acids. The CDR3 sequence: CASSLAGDYGYTF. The CDR3 DNA, read in part, is TGTGCCAGCAGCTTAGCCGGGGACTATGGC.

Concerning this clone itself: Sequencing ends 3 residues short of the CDR3 end; the germline J gene provides the rest. This rearrangement joins TRBV11-1 to TRBJ1-5, with 8 bases that match TRBD1. The CDR3 length is 13 residues. V lost 4 bases and J lost 5; bases outside the gene matches: 1. In germline, CDR1 is SGHAT, CDR2 FQDESV (reference sequence). The sequenced part of the CDR3 DNA is TGTGCCAGCAGCTCAGGGGGCGATCAGCCC. Protein sequence: CASSSGGDQP. The CDR3 reads in full as CASSSGGDQPQHF.

As to this clone: The CDR3 goes on 3 residues after the read ends, and that part is filled in from the germline J gene. The V gene is TRBV18, the J gene TRBJ2-7, with 14 nucleotides matching TRBD2. The CDR3 is 15 residues long. V shed 5 bases and J 4 bases; nucleotides not matched to a gene: 4. Germline-derived CDR1 and CDR2 are KGHSH and LQKENI. This CDR3 is CASSAGLAGEYEQYF. Incomplete CDR3 DNA: TGTGCCAGCTCAGCGGGACTAGCGGGGGAGTACGAG.

In the case of this clone: The read halts 3 residues ahead of the CDR3 end, with the missing end drawn from the germline J gene. The rearrangement joins TRBV7-3 to TRBJ2-7; D unclear. V was cut by 7 bases and J by 6 bases, with 28 bases left in between. The CDR3 is made up of 17 amino acids. Germline values: CDR1 SGHTA, CDR2 FQGTGA. CDR3 protein: CASIESHSTVPTSEQYF. The sequenced part of the CDR3 DNA is TGTGCCAGCATCGAAAGTCACAGTACCGTACCTACGAGCGAG.

Worth noting for this clone: The CDR3 end is not reached by the read, which stops 3 residues before it; the germline J gene fills it in. The chain joins TRBV7-3 to TRBJ2-7; D is possibly TRBD1 (5 bases). V was trimmed by 2 bases and J by 2 bases, leaving 10 bases between them. CDR1 SGHTA and CDR2 FQGTGA come from the germline V gene. This CDR3 has 14 amino acids. The CDR3 bases that were read are TGTGCCAGCAGCTTAGATGGGGCTCCCTACGAG. Translation: CASSLDGAPYE. From start to end, the CDR3 is CASSLDGAPYEQYF.

On this clone: The read falls 3 residues short of the CDR3 end, and the missing part is taken from the germline J gene. V is TRBV30 and J is TRBJ2-3, with a possible D match to TRBD1 (5 bases). Germline lookup yields CDR1 GTSNPN and CDR2 SVGIG (reference sequence). The CDR3 totals 13 residues. Trimming pared 4 bases from V and 1 base from J, leaving 9 bases between. CDR3 residues: CAWTIGGTDTQYF. The sequenced part of the CDR3 DNA is TGTGCCTGGACGATAGGGGGCACAGATACG.

Details on this clone: Read sequence stops 3 residues before the CDR3 end, and the germline J gene provides the missing end. The chain joins TRBV29-1 to TRBJ2-5; 9 bases are shared with TRBD2. Germline V gene lookup returns CDR1 SQVTM and CDR2 ANQGSEA. The CDR3 runs 14 residues. The junction had 8 bases not matched to a gene; V was cut back by 6 bases and J by 3 bases. Partial CDR3 DNA: TGCAGCGTCAGAGGGACTAGCACGAAAGAGACC. Amino acids: CSVRGTSTKET. The whole CDR3 sequence is CSVRGTSTKETQYF. The full variable domain, with the rest looked up from reference TRBV29-1 and TRBJ2-5, is SAVISQKPSRDICQRGTSLTIQCQVDSQVTMMFWYRQQPGQSLTLIATANQGSEATYESGFVIDKFPISRPNLTFSTLTVSNMSPEDSSIYLCSVRGTSTKETQYFGPGTRLLVL.

Of note for this clone: The read ends 3 residues early relative to the CDR3; the germline J gene fills the gap. This chain uses TRBV7-3 with TRBJ2-3, with TRBD2 matching over 8 bases. The V and J ends lost 5 bases and 4 bases, in that order; junction bases with no gene match: 8. The CDR3 runs 15 residues. The germline V gene has CDR1 SGHTA and CDR2 FQGTGA. CDR3 bases read: TGTGCCAGCAGCGCGACCGGGGGGGCGGCAGATACG. Its protein is CASSATGGAADT. The whole CDR3 is CASSATGGAADTQYF. Together with reference TRBV7-3 and TRBJ2-3, the CDR3 gives the full variable domain: GAGVSQTPSNKVTEKGKYVELRCDPISGHTALYWYRQSLGQGPEFLIYFQGTGAADDSGLPNDRFFAVRPEGSVSTLKIQRTERGDSAVYLCASSATGGAADTQYFGPGTRLTVL.

Regarding this clone: The DNA ends 3 residues before the CDR3 does, and the rest of the CDR3 is filled in from the germline J gene. V gene TRBV7-6 combines with J gene TRBJ2-4; TRBD2 is a possible D gene (6 bases). From germline, CDR1 is SGHVS and CDR2 FNYEAQ. CDR3 size: 17 residues. CDR3 bases read: TGTGCCAGCAGCTTTGCCTCCGCCGGCCTGGAGGGCTATGGT. Protein sequence: CASSFASAGLEGYG. In full, the CDR3 reads CASSFASAGLEGYGQYF. Full variable domain (missing parts from reference TRBV7-6 and TRBJ2-4): GAGVSQSPRYKVTKRGQDVALRCDPISGHVSLYWYRQALGQGPEFLTYFNYEAQQDKSGLPNDRFSAERPEGSISTLTIQRTEQRDSAMYRCASSFASAGLEGYGQYFGAGTRLSVL.

About this clone itself: The read ends 3 residues shy of where the CDR3 ends; the end is completed using the germline J gene. The chain uses TRBV7-2 and TRBJ2-7; 9 bases are a match to TRBD1. The CDR3 has 18 residues. CDR1 and CDR2 (germline): SGHTA, FQGNSA. The chain's CDR3 is CASRLAGTGLMILYEQYF. CDR3 bases read: TGTGCAAGTCGCTTAGCTGGGACAGGGCTTATGATTCTCTACGAG.

Worth noting for this clone: The read finishes 3 residues shy of the CDR3 end, and the germline J gene is used to complete it. The chain links TRBV20-1 to TRBJ2-7; TRBD2 matches at 12 bases. Per germline, CDR1 DFQATT and CDR2 SNEGSKA (reference sequence). CDR3 length equals 18 residues. V dropped 6 bases and J dropped 2; count of bases not matched to a gene: 17. This chain's CDR3 is CSAYQLAGGSHPPYEQYF. The sequenced CDR3 bases are TGCAGTGCATATCAACTAGCGGGGGGCTCGCACCCCCCCTACGAG.

As concerns this clone: The CDR3 end is not reached by the read, which stops 3 residues before it; the germline J gene fills it in. The chain joins TRBV7-6 to TRBJ2-7; D is ambiguous. This CDR3 region has 15 residues. Trimming cost V 3 bases and J 5 bases, with 17 bases left between them. Germline assignment: CDR1 SGHVS and CDR2 FNYEAQ. CDR3 amino acids: CASSFAGGIGHEQYF. The part of the CDR3 DNA that was read is TGTGCCAGCAGCTTTGCCGGCGGTATCGGCCACGAG.

To note about this clone: The read terminates 3 residues ahead of where the CDR3 ends, so the germline J gene completes it. This chain joins TRBV6-2 or TRBV6-3 and TRBJ2-7; D not certain. V was clipped by 6 bases and J by 6 bases, with 9 bases between them. In germline, CDR1 is MNHEY, CDR2 SVGEGT. There are 11 residues in the CDR3. The covered CDR3 bases are TGTGCCAGCAGCTTCGGGTCCGAG. Translated: CASSFGSE. The whole CDR3 sequence is CASSFGSEQYF.

Comment on this clone: With the read ending 3 residues before the CDR3 end, the germline J gene is used to fill in that end. The chain has TRBV7-9 and TRBJ2-1, with 7 bases aligning to TRBD2. The CDR3 contains 13 residues. Germline loops: CDR1 SEHNR, CDR2 FQNEAQ (reference sequence). V lost 4 bases and J lost 5; bases outside the gene matches: 2. The CDR3 DNA, read in part, is TGTGCCAGCAGCTGGGGGGGAAACAATGAG. Translation gives CASSWGGNNE. The complete CDR3 reads CASSWGGNNEQFF.

Notes on this clone: Read sequence stops 3 residues before the CDR3 end, and the germline J gene provides the missing end. The chain recombines TRBV7-3 with TRBJ2-2; 16 bases agree with TRBD2. The CDR3 loop spans 17 amino acids. CDR1 is SGHTA and CDR2 is FQGTGA in the germline V gene. V lost 5 bases and J lost 7; bases outside the gene matches: 7. The covered CDR3 bases are TGTGCCAGCAGCCCGGGACTAGCGGGAGGGCCAGGCGGGGAG. It is translated as CASSPGLAGGPGGE. The complete CDR3 reads CASSPGLAGGPGGELFF. Full variable domain (remainder filled in from reference TRBV7-3 and TRBJ2-2): GAGVSQTPSNKVTEKGKYVELRCDPISGHTALYWYRQSLGQGPEFLIYFQGTGAADDSGLPNDRFFAVRPEGSVSTLKIQRTERGDSAVYLCASSPGLAGGPGGELFFGEGSRLTVL.

Remarks on this clone: Sequencing ends 3 residues short of the CDR3 end; the germline J gene provides the rest. At the DNA level, this CDR3 is encoded by other sequences in the same sample as well. The chain recombines TRBV5-1 with TRBJ2-3; TRBD1 matches at 7 bases. From germline, CDR1 is SGHRS and CDR2 YFSETQ. The CDR3 runs 15 residues. Trimming removed 2 bases from V and 6 bases from J; junction bases left unmatched: 9. CDR3: CASSFTGAPGDTQYF. The CDR3 bases that were read are TGCGCCAGCAGCTTCACAGGGGCCCCTGGTGATACG. Drawing the rest from reference TRBV5-1 and TRBJ2-3, the complete variable domain is KAGVTQTPRYLIKTRGQQVTLSCSPISGHRSVSWYQQTPGQGLQFLFEYFSETQRNKGNFPGRFSGRQFSNSRSEMNVSTLELGDSALYLCASSFTGAPGDTQYFGPGTRLTVL.

Turning to this clone: The CDR3 is cut off 3 residues early in the read; its end comes from the germline J gene. The chain combines TRBV7-9 with TRBJ1-2, with D possibly being TRBD1 (6 bases). The germline gives CDR1 SEHNR, CDR2 FQNEAQ (reference sequence). The CDR3 consists of 14 residues. The CDR3 DNA, read in part, is TGTGCCAGCAGCCCCGAGGGGGAAAGCTACGAC. Protein: CASSPEGESYD. The whole CDR3 sequence reads CASSPEGESYDYTF.